This T cell receptor (beta chain) comes out of a study of human T cells and chemical hapten exposure. This clonotype was seen a few times. This CDR3 region has 13 residues. From germline, CDR1 is LNHDA and CDR2 SQIVND (reference sequence). Trimming at V came to 10 bases and at J to 5 bases, leaving 8 bases not matched to a gene. Time point indicated: patch test 2, 6 weeks after DPC sensitization. Indicated treatment: therapeutic diphenylcyclopropenone sensitization with weekly scalp DPC. MiXCR, run by TCRdb on the RACE reads, gives a single entry per CDR3 protein. The profile shows approximately 97,000 distinct CDR3 sequences, over 10% of them singletons.

The source is a woman aged 35 to 49 with alopecia areata. Some clones in this sample may be carry-over from other donors' samples. Sample: whole blood, taken in connection with sensitization to the hapten diphenylcyclopropenone (DPC). The V call is TRBV19, the J call TRBJ1-2; 9 nucleotides align to TRBD1. The CDR3 spells CATTTGGGYGYTF. In nucleotides, the CDR3 is TGTGCCACCACAACAGGGGGCGGGTATGGCTACACCTTC.